Below are 17 T cell receptor beta chains sequenced from a single sample in a study of CD4 T cells in relation to SARS-CoV-2 and coronaviruses (dated by TCRdb to the early 2020s). These TCRs' antigens remain unknown. Libraries were made using the immunoSEQ multiplex PCR assay. This is the immuneACCESS table as TCRdb keeps it, with only in-frame sequences that have V and J called. A part of the clones is gone; compared with another copy, unresolved V genes explain less than half, and the rest is unexplained. Here the sample has about 37,000 clones; roughly 84% occur a single time. Clones ranked in the top ten supply 3.5% to 5% of the sample. The sequenced sample was naive CD4+ T cells from PBMCs, cultured in vitro. In the paper's terms, the cell subset or site label means: naive CD4+ T cells isolated by negative enrichment. The receptors were gathered from an adult with COVID-19.

The V call is TRBV20-1, the J call TRBJ2-1; D remains unclear. Trimming took 7 bases from V and 3 from J, leaving 4 bases between them. CDR1 and CDR2 from the germline V gene are DFQATT and SNEGSKA (reference sequence). The CDR3 has 10 residues. The CDR3 DNA reads TGCAGTGTTCTCTACAATGAGCAGTTCTTC. It specifies CSVLYNEQFF.

The sample holds a few counts of this clone. The J gene is TRBJ2-1, the V gene TRBV5-1; D uncertain. CDR1 is SGHRS, CDR2 YFSETQ, per germline. The CDR3 has 13 amino acids. With 4 bases removed from V and 6 bases from J, the gap between germline ends came to 11 bases. CDR3 coding DNA: TGCGCCAGCAGCATGGACGCTTCCAATGAGCAGTTCTTC. As protein: CASSMDASNEQFF.

This clone occurred a few times. The J gene is TRBJ2-1, the V gene TRBV7-9; D is unresolved. V dropped 1 base and J dropped 10 bases, with 8 bases sitting between them. Germline CDR1 SEHNR, CDR2 FQNEAQ (reference sequence). The CDR3 runs to 12 residues. CDR3 in amino acids: CASSLVYEEQFF. CDR3 sequence (DNA): TGTGCCAGCAGCTTAGTATACGAAGAGCAGTTCTTC. Together with reference TRBV7-9 and TRBJ2-1, the CDR3 gives the full variable domain: DTGVSQNPRHKITKRGQNVTFRCDPISEHNRLYWYRQTLGQGPEFLTYFQNEAQLEKSRLLSDRFSAERPKGSFSTLEIQRTEQGDSAMYLCASSLVYEEQFFGPGTRLTVL.

The chain combines TRBV5-6 with TRBJ2-4, with TRBD2 as a possible D gene (5 bases). Germline-derived CDR1 and CDR2 are SGHDT and YYEEEE. The CDR3 extends over 18 amino acids. V lost 4 bases, J lost 3 bases, and 23 bases lay in between. CDR3 bases: TGTGCCAGCAGCAGAAAAATAGAATGGACTTTGGGCAAAAACATTCAGTACTTC. It codes for CASSRKIEWTLGKNIQYF.

The genes are TRBV6-5 and TRBJ2-7, with D perhaps assigned TRBD1 or TRBD2 (5 bases each). The CDR3 consists of 15 residues. V gave up 6 bases and J gave up 4 bases, with 19 bases separating them. Looked up from germline, CDR1 is MNHEY and CDR2 is SVGAGI. This CDR3 reads CASSPIPGPIYEQYF. CDR3 nucleotides: TGTGCCAGCAGCCCCATTCCGGGACCCATTTACGAGCAGTACTTC.

The J gene is TRBJ2-7, the V gene TRBV18; TRBD2 aligns across 10 bases. The CDR3 is 14 amino acids. V was clipped by 2 bases and J by 3 bases; unmatched bases: 1. In germline, CDR1 is KGHSH, CDR2 LQKENI. CDR3 in amino acids: CASSPTSGDYEQYF. The CDR3 DNA reads TGTGCCAGCTCACCAACTAGCGGGGACTACGAGCAGTACTTC.

The genes are TRBV7-2 and TRBJ2-7; the D is unclear. Germline loops: CDR1 SGHTA, CDR2 FQGNSA. The CDR3 consists of 12 residues. Deletions cut 0 bases from V and 3 bases from J, with 3 bases between. The CDR3 bases are TGTGCCAGCAGCTTAGCGTTCTACGAGCAGTACTTC. The encoded protein is CASSLAFYEQYF.

V gene TRBV5-1 combines with J gene TRBJ2-3, with 9 bases matching TRBD2. CDR3 length: 16 amino acids. Germline CDR1 and CDR2: SGHRS and YFSETQ. Trimming cost V 0 bases and J 3 bases; bases outside gene matches: 5. CDR3 in DNA: TGCGCCAGCAGCTTGGGTCTAGCGGGAATGACAGATACGCAGTATTTT. As protein: CASSLGLAGMTDTQYF.

This clone occurred a few times. The gene calls are TRBV15 and TRBJ1-6; 9 nucleotides agree with TRBD1. Trimming removed 7 bases from V and 7 bases from J; junction bases left unmatched: 8. This CDR3 comprises 15 residues. Germline loops: CDR1 LNHNV, CDR2 YYDKDF (reference sequence). CDR3 nucleotides: TGTGCCACCATCAACGCGGGACAGGGAAATTCACCCCTCCACTTT. It specifies CATINAGQGNSPLHF. Using reference TRBV15 and TRBJ1-6 for the parts outside the CDR3, the full variable domain is DAMVIQNPRYQVTQFGKPVTLSCSQTLNHNVMYWYQQKSSQAPKLLFHYYDKDFNNEADTPDNFQSRRPNTSFCFLDIRSPGLGDTAMYLCATINAGQGNSPLHFGNGTRLTVT.

The chain uses TRBV4-2 and TRBJ1-3; D uncertain. This CDR3 spans 16 amino acids. Trimming removed 0 bases at V and 1 base at J, with 10 bases between. CDR1 is LGHNA and CDR2 is YNFKEQ in the germline V gene. CDR3 in DNA: TGTGCCAGCAGCCAAGATTTTACGAAGTCTGGAAACACCATATATTTT. Amino acids: CASSQDFTKSGNTIYF.

This clone has only one observation. DNA for the CDR3: TGTGCCAGCTCACCACCGGCAGAAGAGACCCAGTACTTC. This sequence encodes CASSPPAEETQYF. The genes are TRBV18 and TRBJ2-5, with D unresolved. V lost 0 bases, J lost 3 bases, and 5 bases lay in between. This CDR3 is built from 13 residues. Germline lookup yields CDR1 KGHSH and CDR2 LQKENI.

This clone was seen a single time. This rearrangement joins TRBV5-4 to TRBJ2-5; 7 positions agree with TRBD2. The V and J ends lost 4 bases and 1 base, in that order; junction bases with no gene match: 7. This CDR3 spans 15 amino acids. Germline-derived CDR1 and CDR2 are SGHNT and YYREEE (reference sequence). CDR3 region: CASSGGVGAQETQYF. DNA for the CDR3: TGTGCCAGCAGCGGGGGGGTAGGGGCCCAAGAGACCCAGTACTTC.

This clone was counted between two and nine times. The V and J genes are TRBV5-6 and TRBJ2-3; D gene unclear. V dropped 5 bases and J dropped 0 bases, with 22 bases sitting between them. CDR1 SGHDT and CDR2 YYEEEE come from the germline V gene. The CDR3 runs to 18 residues. CDR3 region: CASSQGKGRTASTDTQYF. The CDR3 DNA sequence: TGTGCCAGCAGTCAAGGGAAGGGAAGAACCGCAAGCACAGATACGCAGTATTTT. The whole variable domain, remainder taken from reference TRBV5-6 and TRBJ2-3, is DAGVTQSPTHLIKTRGQQVTLRCSPKSGHDTVSWYQQALGQGPQFIFQYYEEEERQRGNFPDRFSGHQFPNYSSELNVNALLLGDSALYLCASSQGKGRTASTDTQYFGPGTRLTVL.

This chain links TRBV7-8 with TRBJ2-5; 8 nucleotides agree with TRBD2. Germline V gene sequence: CDR1 SGHVS, CDR2 FQNEAQ. With 2 bases clipped from V and 4 bases from J, the junction kept 3 bases outside the gene matches. The CDR3 is made up of 14 amino acids. Here the CDR3 DNA reads TGTGCCAGCAGCTTAATCAGCGGGGGAGAGACCCAGTACTTC. It codes for CASSLISGGETQYF. Full variable domain (outside the CDR3, taken from reference TRBV7-8 and TRBJ2-5): GAGVSQSPRYKVAKRGQDVALRCDPISGHVSLFWYQQALGQGPEFLTYFQNEAQLDKSGLPSDRFFAERPEGSVSTLKIQRTQQEDSAVYLCASSLISGGETQYFGPGTRLLVL.

The gene calls are TRBV11-2 and TRBJ2-3; TRBD2 matches at 11 bases. The CDR3 is 18 amino acids. With V trimmed by 3 bases and J by 0 bases, 8 bases remained unmatched. Germline loops: CDR1 SGHAT, CDR2 FQNNGV. The CDR3 spells CASSFLLAGGLSTDTQYF. CDR3 coding DNA: TGTGCCAGCAGCTTTCTGCTAGCGGGAGGTTTAAGCACAGATACGCAGTATTTT.

The chain's CDR3 is CASSLAPDGYEQYF. As DNA, the CDR3 is TGCGCCAGCAGCTTGGCCCCAGACGGCTACGAGCAGTACTTC. This chain uses TRBV5-1 with TRBJ2-7; D not certain. Per the germline V gene, CDR1 is SGHRS and CDR2 is YFSETQ. The CDR3 covers 14 residues. V was pared by 0 bases and J by 3 bases, with 10 bases between.

The chain couples TRBV18 to TRBJ2-2; possibly TRBD2 for D (6 bases). V gave up 3 bases and J gave up 0 bases, with 20 bases separating them. Germline CDR1 reads KGHSH; CDR2 reads LQKENI. The CDR3 totals 19 residues. The CDR3 sequence is CASSPRGRFLASNTGELFF. The CDR3 bases are TGTGCCAGCTCACCGCGGGGACGATTTCTAGCGTCGAACACCGGGGAGCTGTTTTTT.